This is a list of T cell receptor beta chains from one sample in a study of T cell repertoires in cytomegalovirus infection. TCRdb passed the reads through MiXCR, listing each CDR3 protein once. The sample yields some 940,000 distinct CDR3 sequences, less than 40% seen once. These receptors have no identified antigens. The sequenced sample was cultured CD8+ T cells from PBMCs, obtained from culture after CMV antigen stimulation. The receptors were gathered from a human donor in good health (CMV status not recorded). Some clones in this sample may be carry-over from other donors' samples. Both conserved end residues are trimmed from each CDR3.

cdr3_aa: ASSLPMEYEQY
v_call: TRBV7-9
j_call: TRBJ2-7

cdr3_aa: AISEPKTGSQETQY
v_call: TRBV10-3
j_call: TRBJ2-5

cdr3_aa: SARMGYEQY
v_call: TRBV20-1
j_call: TRBJ2-7

cdr3_aa: AISDPGEHMGAEAF
v_call: TRBV10-3
j_call: TRBJ1-1

cdr3_aa: ASSFRTRDNSPLH
v_call: TRBV12-3/TRBV12-4
j_call: TRBJ1-6

cdr3_aa: ASSSYQVVIRGRETQY
v_call: TRBV28
j_call: TRBJ2-5

cdr3_aa: ASRQGYGELF
v_call: TRBV19
j_call: TRBJ2-2

cdr3_aa: ASRPTGTSSHEQF
v_call: TRBV5-1
j_call: TRBJ2-1

cdr3_aa: ASSQGRLTVSGANVLT
v_call: TRBV14
j_call: TRBJ2-6

cdr3_aa: SAKSRDTEETQY
v_call: TRBV20-1
j_call: TRBJ2-5

cdr3_aa: AIHGGRGSIQY
v_call: TRBV7-3
j_call: TRBJ2-4

cdr3_aa: ASSQVSRSWGRLGTDTQY
v_call: TRBV4-3
j_call: TRBJ2-3

cdr3_aa: ASSLASLREGYT
v_call: TRBV7-8
j_call: TRBJ1-2

cdr3_aa: ASSPSPGYGQETQY
v_call: TRBV11-3
j_call: TRBJ2-5

cdr3_aa: ASSLDQVADTQY
v_call: TRBV7-8
j_call: TRBJ2-3

cdr3_aa: ASTSKKAGSSYNEQF
v_call: TRBV28
j_call: TRBJ2-1

cdr3_aa: ASSLGNRLYNEQF
v_call: TRBV7-2
j_call: TRBJ2-1

cdr3_aa: ASSWGEFGAEAF
v_call: TRBV27
j_call: TRBJ1-1

cdr3_aa: ASSLVVRGGYT
v_call: TRBV7-9
j_call: TRBJ1-2

cdr3_aa: ASSQDLYDRGARNEQF
v_call: TRBV4-2
j_call: TRBJ2-1

cdr3_aa: ASSLASGSRVGI
v_call: TRBV5-1
j_call: TRBJ2-1

cdr3_aa: ASSLWGQGVTDTQY
v_call: TRBV27
j_call: TRBJ2-3